This entry concerns a single T cell receptor beta chain. The source of the sample is a study of cytomegalovirus exposure and HLA in healthy donors. The repertoire was sequenced with immunoSEQ multiplex PCR; TCRdb's copy has only in-frame clones and lacks some. The table has about 280,000 clones, around 89% seen once. The germline CDR1 and CDR2 sequences are SGHVS and FNYEAQ. After removal of 4 bases from V and 8 bases from J, the junction contained 8 bases not matched to a gene. The CDR3 is 15 amino acids. This TCR was sampled from a woman under 30 in good health and CMV-seronegative. This sequence joins TRBV7-6 and TRBJ1-2; 12 bases fit TRBD1. The sequenced sample was PBMCs. The CDR3 nucleotides are TGTGCCAGCAGCTCGCCGGGACAGGGGGCCGAAGGCTACACCTTC. Translated: CASSSPGQGAEGYTF.